The clone carrying this T cell receptor (beta chain) has more than one count but fewer than ten. Its target is not known. This CDR3 is 15 amino acids long. With 6 bases clipped from V and 5 bases from J, the junction kept 11 bases outside the gene matches. This record comes from a study of response to subunit inactivated influenza vaccine. Study observations and caveats: The authors proposed limited new T cell recruitment per seasonal influenza vaccination.

TCRdb itself ran the RT-PCR reads through MiXCR, one entry per CDR3 protein. This sample has about 190,000 distinct CDR3 sequences, with around an eighth found just once. Sequencing was performed on CD8+ T cells sorted from PBMCs, taken 4 to 6 days after vaccination. The TCR was taken from a middle-aged man who received an inactivated influenza vaccine. The rearrangement uses TRBV12-3 or TRBV12-4 and TRBJ2-3; 7 bases match TRBD2. DNA for the CDR3: TGTGCCAGCAGCCTTTCGGCGGGAGCTTTAGATACGCAGTATTTT. Protein product: CASSLSAGALDTQYF.